This T cell receptor beta chain was identified during a study of blood T cell repertoires in COVID-19. Across the study: The samples span acute and convalescent COVID-19 from the United States, Italy and Spain. From T cells, B-cell-depleted T cells, or PBMCs came the material, which was cDNA or gDNA.

The CDR3 spans 15 residues. Germline CDR1 is SGHNT and CDR2 is YENEEA. Trimming took 2 bases from V and 7 from J, leaving 14 bases between them. The table lists this clone with a count of one. Authors' processing steps: Nucleated cell number was recorded as an estimate derived from reference gene primer amplification. Sequenced by immunoSEQ multiplex PCR; TCRdb stores in-frame clones only, minus some. V and J calls and clone size are those listed in that table; D and trimming were worked out from the DNA. The sample includes approximately 230,000 clones, approximately 83% seen only once; the top ten take about 10%.

The TCR originated in a man older than 75 with acute or convalescent COVID-19. The chain joins TRBV11-3 to TRBJ2-2; D is perhaps TRBD2 (6 bases). Sample: peripheral blood. In nucleotides, the CDR3 is TGTGCCAGCAGCTTAAGATCTAGCGTGGGCGGGGAGCTGTTTTTT. It encodes CASSLRSSVGGELFF.